Sequencing of this T cell receptor (beta chain) was carried out in a study of T cells in Graves' hyperthyroidism and ophthalmopathy. TCR beta CDR3 regions were amplified from RNA transcripts. The primer set for the first-round RT-PCR of the TCR CDR3 was HTBI. TCRdb independently ran MiXCR on the multiplex PCR reads; one entry per CDR3 protein. The sample shows some 50,000 distinct CDR3 sequences, roughly half of them seen only once. By proportion, this clonotype is medium-sized. Deletions cut 5 bases from V and 3 bases from J, with 3 bases between. Germline lookup yields CDR1 SGHVS and CDR2 FQNEAQ. The CDR3 totals 11 residues.

The specimen was blood. J is TRBJ2-3 and V is TRBV7-8, with D uncertain. This receptor was identified in a woman in her forties or fifties with Graves' ophthalmopathy. The CDR3 nucleotides read TGTGCCAGCAGCCTGACAGATACGCAGTATTTT. It is translated as CASSLTDTQYF.